This is a list of T cell receptor beta chains from one sample in a study of spatial heterogeneity in lung cancer. TCRdb itself ran the 5' RACE reads through MiXCR, one entry per CDR3 protein. The sample includes approximately 15,000 distinct CDR3 sequences, roughly 6.2% of them seen just once. The sample in question was lung tumor tissue, obtained at surgery. Source of these receptors: a male donor with early-stage non-small cell lung cancer. Each CDR3 is given with its conserved first and last residue. The order of the fields is V gene, clone size, J gene, D gene, CDR3 DNA, CDR3 protein. D genes are given only for firm matches. Not every row has a clone size; where given, it reads once, few, many or a size class.

V gene: TRBV5-8
clone size: many
J gene: TRBJ2-5
D gene: NA
CDR3 DNA: TGTGCCAGCAGCTCAGAGACCCAGTACTTC
CDR3 protein: CASSSETQYF

V gene: TRBV28
clone size: many
J gene: TRBJ1-2
D gene: NA
CDR3 DNA: TGTGCCAGTAGGGGAAACTATGGCTACACCTTC
CDR3 protein: CASRGNYGYTF

V gene: TRBV5-1
clone size: many
J gene: TRBJ2-2
D gene: NA
CDR3 DNA: TGCGCCAGCAGCTTAGGACACCAATACACCGGGGAGCTGTTTTTT
CDR3 protein: CASSLGHQYTGELFF

V gene: TRBV7-2
clone size: many
J gene: TRBJ2-3
D gene: TRBD2
CDR3 DNA: TGTGCCAGCAGCTTTTGGACTAGAACAGATACGCAGTATTTT
CDR3 protein: CASSFWTRTDTQYF

V gene: TRBV20-1
clone size: many
J gene: TRBJ2-6
D gene: TRBD1
CDR3 DNA: TGCAGTGCTAAGACAGGGCCTGGGGCCAACGTCCTGACTTTC
CDR3 protein: CSAKTGPGANVLTF

V gene: TRBV6-2/TRBV6-3
clone size: many
J gene: TRBJ2-7
D gene: NA
CDR3 DNA: TGTGCCAGCAGTTACCAAGCGTCAAGCTCCTACGAGCAGTACTTC
CDR3 protein: CASSYQASSSYEQYF

V gene: TRBV6-6
clone size: many
J gene: TRBJ1-2
D gene: NA
CDR3 DNA: TGTGCCAGCAGTTCTGCACCCACGAAGGGCTACACCTTC
CDR3 protein: CASSSAPTKGYTF

V gene: TRBV4-2
clone size: many
J gene: TRBJ1-2
D gene: NA
CDR3 DNA: TGTGCCAGCAGCCGTGGACAGAACTATGGCTACACCTTC
CDR3 protein: CASSRGQNYGYTF

V gene: TRBV4-1
clone size: NA
J gene: TRBJ1-2
D gene: NA
CDR3 DNA: TGCGCCAGCAGCCAAGTGATGGAGAAAGCTAACTATGGCTACACCTTC
CDR3 protein: CASSQVMEKANYGYTF

V gene: TRBV20-1
clone size: many
J gene: TRBJ2-3
D gene: TRBD2
CDR3 DNA: TGCAGTGCTAGAGATCCCCGGGGGGGCCACGGCGGTGGCACAGATACGCAGTATTTT
CDR3 protein: CSARDPRGGHGGGTDTQYF

V gene: TRBV20-1
clone size: many
J gene: TRBJ2-3
D gene: TRBD2
CDR3 DNA: TGCAGTGCTACCGGGACTAGCGGGGAAAGCACAGATACGCAGTATTTT
CDR3 protein: CSATGTSGESTDTQYF

V gene: TRBV20-1
clone size: many
J gene: TRBJ1-2
D gene: NA
CDR3 DNA: TGCAGTGCTAGAGACAGGGTTGATGGCTACACCTTC
CDR3 protein: CSARDRVDGYTF

V gene: TRBV20-1
clone size: NA
J gene: TRBJ2-7
D gene: TRBD1
CDR3 DNA: TGCAGTACTCAGACAGGGCCCTCCTACGAGCAGTACTTC
CDR3 protein: CSTQTGPSYEQYF

V gene: TRBV4-3
clone size: many
J gene: TRBJ2-3
D gene: NA
CDR3 DNA: TGCGCCAGCAGCCAAGGAACGACGGGCTTAAACACAGATACGCAGTATTTT
CDR3 protein: CASSQGTTGLNTDTQYF

V gene: TRBV5-4
clone size: NA
J gene: TRBJ2-7
D gene: NA
CDR3 DNA: TGTGCCAGCAGCTTGGGGGTGACTACGGGGCAGTACTTC
CDR3 protein: CASSLGVTTGQYF

V gene: TRBV24-1
clone size: few
J gene: TRBJ2-1
D gene: NA
CDR3 DNA: TGTGCCACCAGTGCGGGACAAAATGAGCAGTTCTTC
CDR3 protein: CATSAGQNEQFF

V gene: TRBV5-1
clone size: many
J gene: TRBJ2-5
D gene: NA
CDR3 DNA: TGCGCCAGCAGCAAGGAGGGACGGTACCAAGAGACCCAGTACTTC
CDR3 protein: CASSKEGRYQETQYF

V gene: TRBV29-1
clone size: many
J gene: TRBJ1-1
D gene: TRBD1
CDR3 DNA: TGCAGCACCGCTCGATCTGACAGGGGGCTGTTTGAAGCTTTCTTT
CDR3 protein: CSTARSDRGLFEAFF

V gene: TRBV12-3/TRBV12-4
clone size: many
J gene: TRBJ2-3
D gene: NA
CDR3 DNA: TGTGCCAGCAGTTCGATCCAGGGTCCCCTCTCAGATACGCAGTATTTT
CDR3 protein: CASSSIQGPLSDTQYF

V gene: TRBV14
clone size: many
J gene: TRBJ1-1
D gene: NA
CDR3 DNA: TGTGCCAGCAGGAGGACGAGGGCGAATGAAGCTTTCTTT
CDR3 protein: CASRRTRANEAFF

V gene: TRBV12-3/TRBV12-4
clone size: many
J gene: TRBJ2-3
D gene: NA
CDR3 DNA: TGTGCCAGCAGTTCCCAGGGCCGCACAGATACGCAGTATTTT
CDR3 protein: CASSSQGRTDTQYF

V gene: TRBV4-1
clone size: many
J gene: TRBJ2-6
D gene: NA
CDR3 DNA: TGCGCCAGCAGCCAAGCCCCAGGAGGGCCTGGGGCCAACGTCCTGACTTTC
CDR3 protein: CASSQAPGGPGANVLTF

V gene: TRBV29-1
clone size: medium-sized
J gene: TRBJ2-7
D gene: NA
CDR3 DNA: TGCAGCGTTGAAGGGGTAGAAACTTCCTACGAGCAGTACTTC
CDR3 protein: CSVEGVETSYEQYF

V gene: TRBV5-6
clone size: medium-sized
J gene: TRBJ1-2
D gene: TRBD1
CDR3 DNA: TGTGCCAGCAGCTTGTTTCGACAGGGGGCTAACTATGGCTACACCTTC
CDR3 protein: CASSLFRQGANYGYTF

V gene: TRBV7-2
clone size: NA
J gene: TRBJ2-3
D gene: TRBD2
CDR3 DNA: TGTGCCAGCAGGACTGCAGGAACGGGGGGACTCACAGATACGCAGTATTTT
CDR3 protein: CASRTAGTGGLTDTQYF

V gene: TRBV6-5
clone size: NA
J gene: TRBJ2-7
D gene: NA
CDR3 DNA: TGTGCCAGCAGGCGAGAAGGGGGGGACGAGCAGTACTTC
CDR3 protein: CASRREGGDEQYF

V gene: TRBV24-1
clone size: few
J gene: TRBJ2-1
D gene: NA
CDR3 DNA: TGTGCCACCAGTGATTTTGGGCAGGACCCGACTATTGAGCAGTTCTTC
CDR3 protein: CATSDFGQDPTIEQFF

V gene: TRBV20-1
clone size: many
J gene: TRBJ2-7
D gene: NA
CDR3 DNA: TGCAGTGCCTTCCGGGTGGACGAGCAGTACTTC
CDR3 protein: CSAFRVDEQYF

V gene: TRBV6-6
clone size: many
J gene: TRBJ2-2
D gene: NA
CDR3 DNA: TGTGCCAGCAGAGCACAGGGGGAGGGCACCGGGGAGCTGTTTTTT
CDR3 protein: CASRAQGEGTGELFF

V gene: TRBV24-1
clone size: many
J gene: TRBJ2-5
D gene: NA
CDR3 DNA: TGTGCCACCAGTGAGTCGGGACGCCAAGAGACCCAGTACTTC
CDR3 protein: CATSESGRQETQYF

V gene: TRBV6-6
clone size: NA
J gene: TRBJ1-1
D gene: NA
CDR3 DNA: TGTGCCAGCAAGGATCGGATGAACACTGAAGCTTTCTTT
CDR3 protein: CASKDRMNTEAFF

V gene: TRBV5-1
clone size: many
J gene: TRBJ2-3
D gene: NA
CDR3 DNA: TGCGCCAGCAGCTTGGTGGGGCAATCGGGCACAGATACGCAGTATTTT
CDR3 protein: CASSLVGQSGTDTQYF

V gene: TRBV7-6
clone size: many
J gene: TRBJ2-5
D gene: NA
CDR3 DNA: TGTGCCAGCAGCCAATACAGGGCAGAGACCCAGTACTTC
CDR3 protein: CASSQYRAETQYF

V gene: TRBV6-2/TRBV6-3
clone size: few
J gene: TRBJ1-2
D gene: TRBD1
CDR3 DNA: TGTGCCAGCAGTTACTCGAAATCCCGGGACAGGCCTGTCTATGGCTACACCTTC
CDR3 protein: CASSYSKSRDRPVYGYTF

V gene: TRBV12-3/TRBV12-4
clone size: NA
J gene: TRBJ2-1
D gene: TRBD2
CDR3 DNA: TGTGCCAGCAGCCGCAGGGGCTACAGGGGTTCTAGCGGGGGGTACAATGAGCAGTTCTTC
CDR3 protein: CASSRRGYRGSSGGYNEQFF

V gene: TRBV6-6
clone size: many
J gene: TRBJ2-7
D gene: NA
CDR3 DNA: TGTGCCAGCAGTACTAGGGGCGAGCAGTACTTC
CDR3 protein: CASSTRGEQYF

V gene: TRBV5-1
clone size: many
J gene: TRBJ2-1
D gene: TRBD2
CDR3 DNA: TGCGCCAGCAGCTTCCAGCGGGGGGACCCTGGGCTGTTCTTC
CDR3 protein: CASSFQRGDPGLFF

V gene: TRBV25-1
clone size: few
J gene: TRBJ1-3
D gene: TRBD1
CDR3 DNA: TGTGCCAGCAGTGGACGACAGGGTGACACCATATATTTT
CDR3 protein: CASSGRQGDTIYF

V gene: TRBV6-5
clone size: NA
J gene: TRBJ1-2
D gene: TRBD1
CDR3 DNA: TGTGCCAGCAGACAACAGGGGAAAGGAGGCTACACCTTC
CDR3 protein: CASRQQGKGGYTF

V gene: TRBV28
clone size: many
J gene: TRBJ2-1
D gene: TRBD2
CDR3 DNA: TGTGCCAGCAGCCGTGGGACTAGCGACTACAATGAGCAGTTCTTC
CDR3 protein: CASSRGTSDYNEQFF

V gene: TRBV3-1
clone size: many
J gene: TRBJ1-2
D gene: NA
CDR3 DNA: TGTGCCAGCAGCCAAGGGAGGGAAGGCGGCTACACCTTC
CDR3 protein: CASSQGREGGYTF

V gene: TRBV18
clone size: NA
J gene: TRBJ2-5
D gene: NA
CDR3 DNA: TGTGCCAGCTCCCCTGAGCAATGGACCCAGTACTTC
CDR3 protein: CASSPEQWTQYF